Listed here are 21 T cell receptor beta chains from one sample, sequenced in a study of monozygotic twins with inflammatory bowel disease. TCRdb reprocessed the 5' RACE reads and keeps a single row for each CDR3 protein, giving no DNA. This table holds over 200,000 distinct CDR3 sequences. The sequenced sample consisted of blood. The source is a human donor with ulcerative colitis or Crohn's disease, or a healthy co-twin of an affected twin (not recorded which).

This rearrangement joins TRBV9 to TRBJ1-4; lacking DNA, the TRBD1 call made by TCRdb goes unchecked. Germline CDR1 is SGDLS and CDR2 is YYNGEE. The CDR3 loop spans 14 amino acids. CDR3 protein: CASSPSRDGEKLFF.

The J gene is TRBJ2-7, the V gene TRBV29-1; TCRdb's D call, TRBD1, is unchecked because there is no DNA. The CDR3 is 12 residues long. The germline V gene has CDR1 SQVTM and CDR2 ANQGSEA. CDR3: CSVQTGVREQYF.

The chain has TRBV7-8 and TRBJ1-1; TCRdb calls TRBD1, which cannot be checked without DNA. Germline V gene sequence: CDR1 SGHVS, CDR2 FQNEAQ. The CDR3 sequence is 17 residues long. CDR3 in amino acids: CASSHLPGQEMNTEAFF.

V is TRBV5-1 and J is TRBJ1-1. The CDR3 has 16 residues. The germline gives CDR1 SGHRS, CDR2 YFSETQ. The CDR3 loop is CASSLAAGLGNTEAFF.

The chain carries TRBV12-3 or TRBV12-4 and TRBJ2-2; as DNA is missing, the TRBD1 call by TCRdb cannot be tested. The CDR3 sequence is 14 residues long. This CDR3 reads CASSRQGSAGELFF.

V gene TRBV27 combines with J gene TRBJ1-4; TCRdb indicates TRBD1, and absent DNA this call remains unverified. Per germline, CDR1 MNHEY and CDR2 SMNVEV (reference sequence). CDR3 size: 16 residues. The CDR3 loop reads CASSLRPGRTNEKLFF. The entire variable domain, with the rest obtained from reference TRBV27 and TRBJ1-4, is as follows: EAQVTQNPRYLITVTGKKLTVTCSQNMNHEYMSWYRQDPGLGLRQIYYSMNVEVTDKGDVPEGYKVSRKEKRNFPLILESPSPNQTSLYFCASSLRPGRTNEKLFFGSGTQLSVL.

The chain couples TRBV13 to TRBJ1-5; no DNA is available, so the TRBD1 call from TCRdb remains unchecked. Germline V CDR1 and CDR2: PRHDT, FYEKMQ (reference sequence). The CDR3 has 16 residues. The CDR3 loop is CASSLGLGAGGQPQHF.

The chain is built from TRBV10-3 and TRBJ1-2. The germline gives CDR1 ENHRY, CDR2 SYGVKD. This CDR3 contains 16 residues. Here the CDR3 reads CAIREDGTLRNYGYTF.

J is TRBJ1-5 and V is TRBV3-1. Germline V gene sequence: CDR1 LGHDT, CDR2 YNNKEL (reference sequence). The length of the CDR3 is 16 residues. The CDR3 sequence is CASSQDRRQPNQPQHF.

The chain's CDR3 is CASSLGLNSGNTIYF. The chain recombines TRBV5-1 with TRBJ1-3. Looked up from germline, CDR1 is SGHRS and CDR2 is YFSETQ. The CDR3 is made up of 15 amino acids.

The chain is built from TRBV20-1 and TRBJ1-6; TCRdb's D call, TRBD1, is unchecked because there is no DNA. The V gene's germline CDR1 is DFQATT and CDR2 SNEGSKA (reference sequence). The CDR3 runs to 15 residues. CDR3: CSAREGAGNRSPLHF.

V gene TRBV10-3 combines with J gene TRBJ2-3. CDR3 length equals 13 residues. Per germline, CDR1 ENHRY and CDR2 SYGVKD. The CDR3 reads CAISQGIADTQYF.

The chain joins TRBV9 to TRBJ2-3; there is no DNA to check the TCRdb D call of TRBD1. The CDR3 contains 16 residues. Germline lookup yields CDR1 SGDLS and CDR2 YYNGEE. CDR3 loop: CASSARFEGGRDTQYF.

The V gene is TRBV6-5, the J gene TRBJ1-2; the TCRdb D gene call, TRBD1, has no DNA to confirm it. The germline CDR1 and CDR2 sequences are MNHEY and SVGAGI. The CDR3 has 15 amino acids. The CDR3 sequence is CASSYSNWGGYGYTF.

The gene calls are TRBV4-2 and TRBJ2-3; the D gene TCRdb calls, TRBD1, cannot be checked with no DNA. CDR3 length: 15 residues. Germline CDR1 and CDR2: LGHNA and YNFKEQ. This CDR3 is CASSQDAGGSDTQYF.

This chain joins TRBV11-3 and TRBJ1-2; the D gene TCRdb calls, TRBD1, cannot be checked with no DNA. Germline V lookup: CDR1 SGHNT, CDR2 YENEEA. The CDR3 is 18 residues long. CDR3 region: CASSSTSPWTGGGYGYTF. Full variable domain (missing parts from reference TRBV11-3 and TRBJ1-2): EAGVVQSPRYKIIEKKQPVAFWCNPISGHNTLYWYLQNLGQGPELLIRYENEEAVDDSQLPKDRFSAERLKGVDSTLKIQPAELGDSAVYLCASSSTSPWTGGGYGYTFGSGTRLTVV.

CDR3 sequence: CASSEARPSEKLFF. The genes are TRBV3-1 and TRBJ1-4. The CDR3 consists of 14 residues. The germline CDR1 and CDR2 sequences are LGHDT and YNNKEL (reference sequence).

The chain links TRBV29-1 to TRBJ1-5; TCRdb's D call of TRBD1 is untestable without DNA. CDR3 length: 12 residues. Germline lookup yields CDR1 SQVTM and CDR2 ANQGSEA. The CDR3 reads CSVETGEGSQHF.

This chain uses TRBV7-9 with TRBJ2-3; TCRdb selects TRBD2, and the lack of DNA leaves this call unchecked. The CDR3 extends over 17 amino acids. From germline, CDR1 is SEHNR and CDR2 FQNEAQ (reference sequence). CDR3 region: CASSLPTRTIVADTQYF.

The V and J genes are TRBV5-5 and TRBJ2-2; as DNA is missing, the TRBD2 call by TCRdb cannot be tested. Germline V CDR1 and CDR2: SGHKS, YYEKEE (reference sequence). This CDR3 comprises 15 residues. The CDR3 sequence: CASSPGGGYTGELFF. The whole variable domain, remainder taken from reference TRBV5-5 and TRBJ2-2, is DAGVTQSPTHLIKTRGQQVTLRCSPISGHKSVSWYQQVLGQGPQFIFQYYEKEERGRGNFPDRFSARQFPNYSSELNVNALLLGDSALYLCASSPGGGYTGELFFGEGSRLTVL.

The chain employs TRBV5-4 and TRBJ2-7; absent DNA, TCRdb's TRBD2 call cannot be checked. The CDR3 length is 13 residues. Germline V gives CDR1 SGHNT, CDR2 YYREEE (reference sequence). The CDR3: CASSSGLGPEQYF.